In its sample, the clone carrying this TCR beta chain was seen once. Its antigen remains unidentified. The data originate from a study of CD8 T cells in acute hepatitis C reinfection. Study-wide points: NS3-1073 specific cells were too rare to sort at chronic follow-up. Few CDR3s matched those for other epitopes. Preferential TRBV04 and TRBV06 usage appeared in all groups and was not explained by the naive pool.

Profiled with immunoSEQ multiplex PCR; TCRdb holds only in-frame clones, not every one. The sample gives some 38,000 clones, around nine tenths of which show up once; roughly 0.51% is in the top ten. CDR3 length: 17 amino acids. The germline gives CDR1 SGDLS, CDR2 YYNGEE. The V gene lost 0 bases and the J gene lost 0 bases, with 13 bases spanning the gap. Time point denoted: naive CD8 control sorted from an acute-time-point sample. This chain uses TRBV9 with TRBJ1-3; maybe TRBD1 (5 bases). Input material: naive CD8+ T cells from PBMCs. The origin of this receptor is a man aged 30 to 45 with chronic hepatitis C. DNA for the CDR3: TGTGCCAGCAGCGTAGTCCCAGGGTCGAGCTCTGGAAACACCATATATTTT. Translation: CASSVVPGSSSGNTIYF.